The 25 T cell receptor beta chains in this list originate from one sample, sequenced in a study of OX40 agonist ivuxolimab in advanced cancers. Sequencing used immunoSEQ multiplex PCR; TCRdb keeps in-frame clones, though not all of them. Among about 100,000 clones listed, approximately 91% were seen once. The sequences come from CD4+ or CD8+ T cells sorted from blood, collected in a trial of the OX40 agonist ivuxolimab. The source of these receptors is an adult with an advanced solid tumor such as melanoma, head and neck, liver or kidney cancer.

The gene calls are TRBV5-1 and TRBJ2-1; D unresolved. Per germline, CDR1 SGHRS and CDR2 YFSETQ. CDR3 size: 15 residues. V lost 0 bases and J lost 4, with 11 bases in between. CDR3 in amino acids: CASSLDTSTYNEQFF. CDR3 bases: TGCGCCAGCAGCTTGGATACGTCTACTTACAATGAGCAGTTCTTC. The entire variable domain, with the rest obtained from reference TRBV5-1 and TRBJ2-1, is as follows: KAGVTQTPRYLIKTRGQQVTLSCSPISGHRSVSWYQQTPGQGLQFLFEYFSETQRNKGNFPGRFSGRQFSNSRSEMNVSTLELGDSALYLCASSLDTSTYNEQFFGPGTRLTVL.

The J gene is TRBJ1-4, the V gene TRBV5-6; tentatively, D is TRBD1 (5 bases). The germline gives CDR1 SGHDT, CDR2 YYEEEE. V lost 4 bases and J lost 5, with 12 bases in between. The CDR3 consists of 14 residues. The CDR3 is CASSPRGRNEKLFF. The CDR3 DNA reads TGTGCCAGCAGCCCTAGGGGCCGGAATGAAAAACTGTTTTTT.

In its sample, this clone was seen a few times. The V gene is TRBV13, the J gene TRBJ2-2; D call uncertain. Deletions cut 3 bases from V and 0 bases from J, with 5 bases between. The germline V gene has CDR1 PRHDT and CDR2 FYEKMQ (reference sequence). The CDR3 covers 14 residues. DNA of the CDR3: TGTGCCAGCAGCTTTAAACCGAACACCGGGGAGCTGTTTTTT. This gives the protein CASSFKPNTGELFF.

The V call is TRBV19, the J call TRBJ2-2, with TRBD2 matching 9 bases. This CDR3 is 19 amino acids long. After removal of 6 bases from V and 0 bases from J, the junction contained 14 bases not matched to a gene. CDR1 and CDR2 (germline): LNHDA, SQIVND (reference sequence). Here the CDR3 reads CASRPVRAGGTANTGELFF. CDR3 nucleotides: TGTGCCAGTAGGCCGGTACGAGCGGGAGGCACCGCGAACACCGGGGAGCTGTTTTTT.

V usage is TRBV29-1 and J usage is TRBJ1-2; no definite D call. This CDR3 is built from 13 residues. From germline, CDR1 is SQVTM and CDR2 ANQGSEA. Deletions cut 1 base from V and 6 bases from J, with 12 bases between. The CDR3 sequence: CSVEGRQMDGYTF. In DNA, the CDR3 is TGCAGCGTTGAAGGGAGACAAATGGATGGCTACACCTTC.

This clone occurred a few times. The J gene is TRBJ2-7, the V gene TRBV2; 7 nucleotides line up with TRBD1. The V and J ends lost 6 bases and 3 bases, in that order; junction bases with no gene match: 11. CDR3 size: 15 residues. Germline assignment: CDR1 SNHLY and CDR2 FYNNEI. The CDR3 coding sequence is TGTGCCAGCAGGCCCACAGGGGCCGGTAGCTACGAGCAGTACTTC. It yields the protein CASRPTGAGSYEQYF.

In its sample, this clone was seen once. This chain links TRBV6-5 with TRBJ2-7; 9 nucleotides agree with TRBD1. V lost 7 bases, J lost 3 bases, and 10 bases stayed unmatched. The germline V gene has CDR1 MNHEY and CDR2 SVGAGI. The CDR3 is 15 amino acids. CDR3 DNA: TGTGCCAGCACCCACCTCGGGACAGGGAGCTACGAGCAGTACTTC. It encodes CASTHLGTGSYEQYF.

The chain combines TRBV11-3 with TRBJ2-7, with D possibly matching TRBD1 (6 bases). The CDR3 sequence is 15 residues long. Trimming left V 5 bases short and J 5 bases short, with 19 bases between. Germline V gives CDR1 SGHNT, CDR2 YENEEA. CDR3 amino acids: CASSHRAPKGDEQYF. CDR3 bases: TGTGCCAGCAGCCACAGGGCCCCCAAAGGGGACGAGCAGTACTTC.

CDR3 residues: CASSLIIGRAANTGELFF. CDR3 in DNA: TGTGCCAGCAGCCTCATAATAGGAAGAGCCGCGAACACCGGGGAGCTGTTTTTT. The chain employs TRBV7-2 and TRBJ2-2; D is unclear. This CDR3 is built from 18 residues. Trimming removed 5 bases from V and 0 bases from J, with 19 bases in between. Germline CDR1 is SGHTA and CDR2 is FQGNSA.

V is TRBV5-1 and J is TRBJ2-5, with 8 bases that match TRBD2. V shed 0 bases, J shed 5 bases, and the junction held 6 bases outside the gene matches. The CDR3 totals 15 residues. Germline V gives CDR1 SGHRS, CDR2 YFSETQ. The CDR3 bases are TGCGCCAGCAGCTTGGACGGGAGGGCCCAGGAGACCCAGTACTTC. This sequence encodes CASSLDGRAQETQYF. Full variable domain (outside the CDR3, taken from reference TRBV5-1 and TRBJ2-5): KAGVTQTPRYLIKTRGQQVTLSCSPISGHRSVSWYQQTPGQGLQFLFEYFSETQRNKGNFPGRFSGRQFSNSRSEMNVSTLELGDSALYLCASSLDGRAQETQYFGPGTRLLVL.

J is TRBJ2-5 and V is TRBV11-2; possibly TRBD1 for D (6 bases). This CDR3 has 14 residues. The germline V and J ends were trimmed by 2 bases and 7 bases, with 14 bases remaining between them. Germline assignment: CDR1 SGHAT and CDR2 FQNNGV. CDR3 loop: CASSLQGPPRTQYF. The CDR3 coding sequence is TGTGCCAGCAGCTTACAGGGGCCCCCTCGGACCCAGTACTTC.

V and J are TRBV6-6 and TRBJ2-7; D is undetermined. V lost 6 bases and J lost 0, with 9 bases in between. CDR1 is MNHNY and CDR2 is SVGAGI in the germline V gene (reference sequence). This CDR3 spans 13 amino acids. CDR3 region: CASSLSLSYEQYF. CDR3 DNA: TGTGCCAGCAGCCTTAGCCTCTCCTACGAGCAGTACTTC.

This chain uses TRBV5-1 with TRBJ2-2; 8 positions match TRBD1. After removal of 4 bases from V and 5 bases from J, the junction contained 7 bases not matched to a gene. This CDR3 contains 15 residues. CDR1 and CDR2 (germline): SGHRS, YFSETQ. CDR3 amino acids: CASSPGQVITGELFF. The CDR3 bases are TGCGCCAGCAGCCCGGGACAGGTGATAACCGGGGAGCTGTTTTTT.

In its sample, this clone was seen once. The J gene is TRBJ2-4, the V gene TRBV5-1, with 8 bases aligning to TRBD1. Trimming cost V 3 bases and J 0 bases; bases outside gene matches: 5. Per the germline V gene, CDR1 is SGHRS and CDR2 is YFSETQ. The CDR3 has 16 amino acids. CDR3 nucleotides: TGCGCCAGCAGCTCGGGACAGGTCCTAGCCAAAAACATTCAGTACTTC. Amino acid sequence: CASSSGQVLAKNIQYF.

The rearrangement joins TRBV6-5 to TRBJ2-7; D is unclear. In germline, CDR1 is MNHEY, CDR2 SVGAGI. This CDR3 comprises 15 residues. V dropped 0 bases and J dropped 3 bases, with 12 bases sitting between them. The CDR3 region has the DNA TGTGCCAGCAGTTACTCGCTTTGGTTGAACTACGAGCAGTACTTC. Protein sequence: CASSYSLWLNYEQYF.

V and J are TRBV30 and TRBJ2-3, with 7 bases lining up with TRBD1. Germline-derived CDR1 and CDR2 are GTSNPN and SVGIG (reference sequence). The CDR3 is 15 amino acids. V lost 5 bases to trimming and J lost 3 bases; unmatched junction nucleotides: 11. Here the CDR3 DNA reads TGTGCCTGGGTCCCACAGGGGTTAGGGACAGATACGCAGTATTTT. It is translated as CAWVPQGLGTDTQYF.

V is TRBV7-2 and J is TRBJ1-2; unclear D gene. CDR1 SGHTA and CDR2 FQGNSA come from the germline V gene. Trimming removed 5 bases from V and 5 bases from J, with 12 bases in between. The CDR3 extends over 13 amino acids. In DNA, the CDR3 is TGTGCCAGCAGCCCTTCGACTGAGTATGGCTACACCTTC. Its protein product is CASSPSTEYGYTF.

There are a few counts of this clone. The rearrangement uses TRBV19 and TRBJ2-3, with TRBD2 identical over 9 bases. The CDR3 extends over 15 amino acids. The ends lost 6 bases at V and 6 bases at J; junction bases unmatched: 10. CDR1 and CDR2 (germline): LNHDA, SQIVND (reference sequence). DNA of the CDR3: TGTGCCAGTAGGCGTAGCGGGAGTGAGGGGGATACGCAGTATTTT. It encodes CASRRSGSEGDTQYF.

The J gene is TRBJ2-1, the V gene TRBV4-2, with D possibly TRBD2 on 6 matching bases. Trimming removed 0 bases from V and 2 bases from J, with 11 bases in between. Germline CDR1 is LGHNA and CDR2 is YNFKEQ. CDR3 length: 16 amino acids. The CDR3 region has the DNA TGTGCCAGCAGCCAAGATTGGCGGGATACCTACAATGAGCAGTTCTTC. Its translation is CASSQDWRDTYNEQFF.

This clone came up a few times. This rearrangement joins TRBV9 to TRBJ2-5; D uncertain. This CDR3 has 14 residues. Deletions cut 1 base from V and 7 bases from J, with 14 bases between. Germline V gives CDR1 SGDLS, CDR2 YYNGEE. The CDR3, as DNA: TGTGCCAGCAGCGTATCCCAAGGCGAAGGGACCCAGTACTTC. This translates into CASSVSQGEGTQYF.

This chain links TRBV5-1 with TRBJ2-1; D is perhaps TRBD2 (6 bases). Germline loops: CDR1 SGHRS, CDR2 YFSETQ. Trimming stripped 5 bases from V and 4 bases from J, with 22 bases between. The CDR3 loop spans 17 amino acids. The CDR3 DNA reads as TGCGCCAGCAGGGCCCGGGGCGCAGGGACTCCTTACAATGAGCAGTTCTTC. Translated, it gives CASRARGAGTPYNEQFF.

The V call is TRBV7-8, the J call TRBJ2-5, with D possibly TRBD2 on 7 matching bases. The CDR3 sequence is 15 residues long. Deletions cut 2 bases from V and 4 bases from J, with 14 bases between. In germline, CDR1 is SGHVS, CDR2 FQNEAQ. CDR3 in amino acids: CASSLTGGGLETQYF. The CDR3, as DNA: TGTGCCAGCAGCTTAACGGGGGGCGGGTTAGAGACCCAGTACTTC.

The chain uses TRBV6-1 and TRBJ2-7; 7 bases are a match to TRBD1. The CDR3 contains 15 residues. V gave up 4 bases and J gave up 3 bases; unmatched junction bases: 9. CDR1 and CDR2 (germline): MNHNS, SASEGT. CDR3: CASSAYRDRSYEQYF. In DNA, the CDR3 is TGTGCCAGCAGTGCCTACCGGGACAGAAGCTACGAGCAGTACTTC.

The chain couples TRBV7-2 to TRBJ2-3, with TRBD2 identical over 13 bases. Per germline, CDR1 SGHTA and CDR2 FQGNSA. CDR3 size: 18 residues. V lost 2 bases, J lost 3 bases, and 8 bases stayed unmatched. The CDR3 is CASSLSGGLAGRTDTQYF. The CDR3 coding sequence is TGTGCCAGCAGCTTATCCGGGGGACTAGCGGGGAGGACAGATACGCAGTATTTT.

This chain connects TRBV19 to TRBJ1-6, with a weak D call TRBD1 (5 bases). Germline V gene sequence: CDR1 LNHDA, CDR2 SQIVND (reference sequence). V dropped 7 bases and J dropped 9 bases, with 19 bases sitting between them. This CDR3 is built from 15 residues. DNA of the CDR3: TGTGCCAGTACCCCCGGGGGAACCGTGGGTTCACCCCTCCACTTT. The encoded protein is CASTPGGTVGSPLHF.